Sequencing of this T cell receptor (beta chain) was carried out in a study of shared clonotypes between healthy human individuals. Study results and limitations: All-four-donor shared clonotypes had higher generation probabilities than non-shared clonotypes did.

Naive CD45RA+ and memory CD45RA-negative subsets were split from CD4+ cells. A note on this clone: The antigen remains undetermined.

Only in-frame clones appear in the TCRdb table, and some are missing; sequencing was by immunoSEQ multiplex PCR. The sample comprises approximately 2,300,000 clones, 80% to 95% of which are singletons, and 0.3% to 0.45% rests with the top ten. V was clipped by 7 bases and J by 4 bases, with 16 bases between them. In germline, CDR1 is KGHSH, CDR2 LQKENI. The CDR3 totals 14 residues. Sequencing was performed on naive CD4+ T cells from PBMCs. Subset denoted: CD45RA+ positively selected. This receptor was identified in a man aged 18 to 30 in good health. Some clones in this sample may be carry-over from other donors' samples. This chain uses TRBV18 with TRBJ1-1; D not resolved. The CDR3 protein is CASYERSGRTEAFF. CDR3 coding DNA: TGTGCCAGCTACGAGAGGTCCGGACGCACTGAAGCTTTCTTT.